The present T cell receptor beta chain was sequenced within a study of OX40 agonist ivuxolimab in advanced cancers. Study overall: Antecedent anti-PD-1, anti-PD-L1 or anti-CTLA-4 therapy was permissible, with 40% having received some.

Findings and caveats of the study: At 0.1 to 3.0 mg/kg and by week 6, CD4+ and CD8+ T cells in the blood had expanded clonally. Researchers report that CD8+ T cells had, on average, more expanded clones than CD4+.

TCRdb's table, derived via immunoSEQ multiplex PCR, lists solely in-frame clones and lacks some. This sample has 55,000 to 65,000 clones, with approximately 93% found just once. As for this clone: Its target is not known.

This TCR came from an adult with an advanced solid tumor such as melanoma, head and neck, liver or kidney cancer. Sequences were derived from CD4+ or CD8+ T cells sorted from blood, sampled in a trial of the OX40 agonist ivuxolimab.

The chain's CDR3 is CASSSLSGGHSYNEQFF. CDR3 DNA sequence: TGTGCCAGCAGCTCCTTGAGCGGGGGACATTCCTACAATGAGCAGTTCTTC. This sequence joins TRBV7-9 and TRBJ2-1, with TRBD2 identical over 8 bases. CDR1 is SEHNR, CDR2 FQNEAQ, per germline (reference sequence). CDR3 size: 17 residues. The trim removed 4 bases at V and 1 base at J, leaving 9 bases unmatched.